Listed below are T cell receptor beta chains from one sample, sequenced in a study of T cell changes during pregnancy in multiple sclerosis. This table comes from immunoSEQ multiplex PCR, and its TCRdb copy is limited to in-frame clones, with some not included. The table shows 38,000 or so clones, with roughly 90% occurring only once. Sequenced material: CD8+ T cells from peripheral blood mononuclear cells, taken in the first trimester of pregnancy. The receptors were sampled from a female donor with multiple sclerosis, enrolled in a pregnancy study. Each CDR3 is given with its conserved first and last residue. Each record gives: J gene, D gene, clone size, V gene, CDR3 DNA, CDR3 protein. D genes are given only for firm matches. The listing skips clone size in some rows; elsewhere it reads once, few, many or a size class.

>TRBJ1-1|TRBD1|.|TRBV6-1
TGTGCCAGCAGTCCACAGGGGAGGAGTACTGAAGCTTTCTTT
CASSPQGRSTEAFF
>TRBJ2-1|.|.|TRBV29-1
TGCAGCGTCAAAGGACAGGAGGGGTACAATGAGCAGTTCTTC
CSVKGQEGYNEQFF
>TRBJ2-1|.|once|TRBV27
TGTGCCAGCAGGAAACCGGGGTACAATGAGCAGTTCTTC
CASRKPGYNEQFF
>TRBJ1-6|TRBD1|.|TRBV6-6
TGTGCCAGCACTCCCCGGGACAGGGTTGGCTCACCCCTCCACTTT
CASTPRDRVGSPLHF
>TRBJ1-6|.|.|TRBV20-1
TGCAGTGCTACTCTTCCCCCCCTCCACTTT
CSATLPPLHF
>TRBJ1-2|.|.|TRBV6-5
TGTGCCAGCAGTTACGGAACAGGTGCTCAGGAAGGCTACACCTTC
CASSYGTGAQEGYTF
>TRBJ1-1|.|.|TRBV7-8
TGTGCCAGCAGCACCCCAGGGAACACTGAAGCTTTCTTT
CASSTPGNTEAFF
>TRBJ1-5|.|.|TRBV27
TGTGCCAGCCGCTCCGGGTATGGGCAGCCCCAGCATTTT
CASRSGYGQPQHF
>TRBJ2-6|.|once|TRBV6-4
TGTGCCAGCAGGGCAGGGACTGGGGCCAACGTCCTGACTTTC
CASRAGTGANVLTF
>TRBJ2-7|TRBD2|.|TRBV27
TGTGCCAGCAGTTTCCAGACGGGGGGTTCCTCCTACGAGCAGTACTTC
CASSFQTGGSSYEQYF
>TRBJ2-1|.|.|TRBV6-6
TGTGCCAGCAGTTACTTTAACAGGGATTTGAATGAGCAGTTCTTC
CASSYFNRDLNEQFF
>TRBJ1-6|TRBD1|.|TRBV19
TGTGCCATCTCCGCCGGGACAGGGGGAGCACCCCTCCACTTT
CAISAGTGGAPLHF
>TRBJ1-6|TRBD1|.|TRBV9
TGTGCCAGCAGCTTTGGACAGGGGGCGTCTTCACCCCTCCACTTT
CASSFGQGASSPLHF
>TRBJ1-1|TRBD1|.|TRBV27
TGTGCCAGCAGTTTAGGGACAGGGGGGTGGAACACTGAAGCTTTCTTT
CASSLGTGGWNTEAFF
>TRBJ1-6|TRBD1|.|TRBV9
TGTGCCAGCAGCGGAGAACAGGGGGCAGGATCACCCCTCCACTTT
CASSGEQGAGSPLHF
>TRBJ2-1|.|.|TRBV27
TGTGCCAGCAGCTATCAGGGCCCCTACAATGAGCAGTTCTTC
CASSYQGPYNEQFF
>TRBJ2-7|TRBD1|.|TRBV27
TGTGCCAGCAGAAATACGCCAGGGGGCGCCGGGCACGAGCAGTACTTC
CASRNTPGGAGHEQYF
>TRBJ1-3|.|.|TRBV12-5
TGTGCTAGTGGTTTGCCCCCCGGGCCGGGGTCTGGAAACACCATATATTTT
CASGLPPGPGSGNTIYF
>TRBJ2-5|.|.|TRBV2
TGTGCCAGCAGTGAGGTGGTAGTAGAGACCCAGTACTTC
CASSEVVVETQYF
>TRBJ1-3|.|.|TRBV18
TGTGCCACCAAGAACGGGAACACCATATATTTT
CATKNGNTIYF
>TRBJ1-2|.|once|TRBV1
TGCACCAGCAGCCAAATGAAGGGGACAGGGGATGGCTATGGCTACACCTTC
CTSSQMKGTGDGYGYTF
>TRBJ2-1|TRBD2|.|TRBV13
TGTGCCAGCAGCTCCGGACTAGCTCCCAATGAGCAGTTCTTC
CASSSGLAPNEQFF
>TRBJ2-1|.|once|TRBV19
TGTGCCAGTAGTCCTTCGGGGGACAATGAGCAGTTCTTC
CASSPSGDNEQFF
>TRBJ2-1|TRBD2|.|TRBV5-6
TGTGCCAGCAGCTTCGGGGGGGCCGATAGTATGGGGCAGTTCTTC
CASSFGGADSMGQFF
>TRBJ2-1|TRBD2|.|TRBV11-2
TGTGCCAGCAGCTTGGGGAGCGGGGGGGCCGGGGAGCAGTTCTTC
CASSLGSGGAGEQFF
>TRBJ2-7|.|.|TRBV28
TGTGCCAGCAGAATGCCGGGGAATGCGGGCGAGCAGTACTTC
CASRMPGNAGEQYF
>TRBJ1-1|TRBD1|.|TRBV14
TGTGCCAGCAGCCAGACAGGGCTTGGTACTGAAGCTTTCTTT
CASSQTGLGTEAFF
>TRBJ1-3|TRBD1|.|TRBV5-4
TGTGCCAGCAGCTTGGTCCCCGGGACAGAAGGAAACACCATATATTTT
CASSLVPGTEGNTIYF
>TRBJ1-5|.|.|TRBV15
TGTGCCACCAGCAGGGGCTTCAATCAGCCCCAGCATTTT
CATSRGFNQPQHF
>TRBJ2-4|.|once|TRBV13
TGTGCCAGTTCCGACGGGAGAAAAAACATTCAGTACTTC
CASSDGRKNIQYF
>TRBJ2-1|.|.|TRBV9
TGTGCCAGCAGCGTAGCCCCGGGAGACCCGGATGAGCAGTTCTTC
CASSVAPGDPDEQFF
>TRBJ1-1|TRBD1|.|TRBV2
TGTGCCAGCAGTGAAACAGGGGCGATGAACACTGAAGCTTTCTTT
CASSETGAMNTEAFF
>TRBJ1-1|.|.|TRBV12-5
TGTGCTAGTGGTTTTTCCCCGAGGAACACTGAAGCTTTCTTT
CASGFSPRNTEAFF
>TRBJ1-5|.|.|TRBV9
TGTGCCAGCAGCGTAGATGGGGGCGCGGGTCAGCCCCAGCATTTT
CASSVDGGAGQPQHF
>TRBJ2-7|.|.|TRBV15
TGTGCCACCAGCGGGTACCCCGACTATTACGAGCAGTACTTC
CATSGYPDYYEQYF
>TRBJ1-4|TRBD1|.|TRBV9
TGTGCCAGCAGCGGCCGGGACAGGGGGAACAAGGGTGAAAAACTGTTTTTT
CASSGRDRGNKGEKLFF
>TRBJ2-5|TRBD2|.|TRBV29-1
TGCAGCGTGTTAGCGTGGGGGGGGACCCAGTACTTC
CSVLAWGGTQYF
>TRBJ2-7|.|.|TRBV4-1
TGCGCCAGCAGCCAAGGGCAGGGATCCCCCTACGAGCAGTACTTC
CASSQGQGSPYEQYF
>TRBJ1-4|.|.|TRBV7-8
TGTGCCAGCAGCTTAGTTGCGTTTCTGGGGCGGAATGAAAAACTGTTTTTT
CASSLVAFLGRNEKLFF
>TRBJ1-5|TRBD1|once|TRBV5-8
TGTGCCAGCAGGTTCGGGACAGGGTGGGATCAGCCCCAGCATTTT
CASRFGTGWDQPQHF
>TRBJ2-2|.|.|TRBV19
TGTGCCAGTAGCCCCAGGCTCGGGGGTCACGGGGAGCTGTTTTTT
CASSPRLGGHGELFF
>TRBJ1-4|.|.|TRBV5-1
TGCGCCAGCAGCTTCACGGGAACTAATGAAAAACTGTTTTTT
CASSFTGTNEKLFF
>TRBJ2-3|.|.|TRBV12-2
TGTGCAAGTCGCCCCCGGACAGGGCCCGTCACAGATACGCAGTATTTT
CASRPRTGPVTDTQYF
>TRBJ2-2|.|.|TRBV29-1
TGCAGCGTACCGCAGGGGAACACCGGGGAGCTGTTTTTT
CSVPQGNTGELFF
>TRBJ2-1|.|.|TRBV2
TGTGCCGCGAGCCGGCGGGATTCCTACAATGAGCAGTTCTTC
CAASRRDSYNEQFF